The T cell receptor beta chain under discussion was sequenced for a study of T cells in Graves' hyperthyroidism and ophthalmopathy. Regions amplified from RNA transcripts were the TCR beta CDR3 regions. HTBI primers drove first-round RT-PCR of the TCR CDR3. TCRdb analysed the multiplex PCR reads with MiXCR anew, one entry per CDR3 protein. This sample has 500,000 or so distinct CDR3 sequences, with roughly a sixth found just once. Uncontrolled infection, other autoimmune disease, pregnancy or lactation disqualified patients from enrolment. The CDR3 is 13 residues long. CDR1 is DFQATT, CDR2 SNEGSKA, per germline (reference sequence). V lost 3 bases, J lost 7 bases, and 13 bases lay in between.

This TCR derives from a woman aged 30 to 39 with Graves' ophthalmopathy. The chain uses TRBV20-1 and TRBJ1-5; D gene uncertain. The sample taken for sequencing was blood. CDR3 sequence reads: CSARGPQTQPQHF. The CDR3 DNA follows: TGCAGTGCTAGGGGTCCGCAGACGCAGCCCCAGCATTTT.